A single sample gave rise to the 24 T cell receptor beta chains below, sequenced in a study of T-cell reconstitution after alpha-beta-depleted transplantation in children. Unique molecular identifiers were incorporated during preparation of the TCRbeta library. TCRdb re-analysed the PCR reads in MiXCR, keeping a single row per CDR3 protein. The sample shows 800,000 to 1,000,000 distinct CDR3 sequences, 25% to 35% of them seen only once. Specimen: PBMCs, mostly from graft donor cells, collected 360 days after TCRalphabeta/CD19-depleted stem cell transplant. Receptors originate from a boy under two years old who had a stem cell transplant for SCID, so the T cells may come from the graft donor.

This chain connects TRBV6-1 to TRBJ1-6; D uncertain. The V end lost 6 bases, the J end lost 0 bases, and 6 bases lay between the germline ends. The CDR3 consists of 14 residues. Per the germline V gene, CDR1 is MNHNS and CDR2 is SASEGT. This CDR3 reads CASRRSSYNSPLHF. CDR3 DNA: TGTGCCAGCAGGAGGAGCTCCTATAATTCACCCCTCCACTTT.

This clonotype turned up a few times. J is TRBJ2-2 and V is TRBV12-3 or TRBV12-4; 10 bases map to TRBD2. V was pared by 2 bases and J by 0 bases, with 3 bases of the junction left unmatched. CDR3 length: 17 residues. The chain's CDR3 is CASSLPSGGSNTGELFF. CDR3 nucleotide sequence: TGTGCCAGCAGTTTACCTAGCGGGGGATCGAACACCGGGGAGCTGTTTTTT.

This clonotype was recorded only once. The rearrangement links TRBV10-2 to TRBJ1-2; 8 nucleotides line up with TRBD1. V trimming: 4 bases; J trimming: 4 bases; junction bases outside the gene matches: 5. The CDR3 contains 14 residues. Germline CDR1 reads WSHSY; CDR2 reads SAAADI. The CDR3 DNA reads TGCGCCAGCAGTGGGTCAGGGGGCGGCTATGGCTACACCTTC. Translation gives CASSGSGGGYGYTF.

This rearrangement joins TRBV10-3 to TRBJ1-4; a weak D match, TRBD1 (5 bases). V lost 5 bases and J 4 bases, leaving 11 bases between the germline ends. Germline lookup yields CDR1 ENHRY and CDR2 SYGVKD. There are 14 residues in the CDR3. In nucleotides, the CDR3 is TGTGCCATCAGTCCGGGGCGGGATAATGAAAAACTGTTTTTT. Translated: CAISPGRDNEKLFF.

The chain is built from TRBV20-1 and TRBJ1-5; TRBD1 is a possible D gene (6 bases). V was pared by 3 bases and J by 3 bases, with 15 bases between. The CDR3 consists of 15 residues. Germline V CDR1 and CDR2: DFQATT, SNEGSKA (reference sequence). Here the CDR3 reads CSASGVGGHNQPQHF. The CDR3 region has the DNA TGCAGTGCTAGTGGTGTGGGGGGACACAATCAGCCCCAGCATTTT.

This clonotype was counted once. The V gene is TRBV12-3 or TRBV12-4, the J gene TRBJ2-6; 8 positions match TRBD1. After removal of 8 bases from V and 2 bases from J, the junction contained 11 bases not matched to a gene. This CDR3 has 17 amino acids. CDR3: CASGNRQGLAGANVLTF. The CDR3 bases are TGTGCCAGCGGAAATAGACAGGGGTTAGCTGGGGCCAACGTCCTGACTTTC.

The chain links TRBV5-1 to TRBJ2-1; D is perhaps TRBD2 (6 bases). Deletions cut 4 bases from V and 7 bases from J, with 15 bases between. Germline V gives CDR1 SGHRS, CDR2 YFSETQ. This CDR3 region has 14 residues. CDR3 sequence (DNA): TGCGCCAGCAGCGGGGGACTCCCACTTAATGAGCAGTTCTTC. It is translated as CASSGGLPLNEQFF.

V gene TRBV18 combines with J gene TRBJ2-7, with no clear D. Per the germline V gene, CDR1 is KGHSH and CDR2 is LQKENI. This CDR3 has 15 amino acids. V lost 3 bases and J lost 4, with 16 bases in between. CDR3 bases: TGTGCCAGCTCACCTTTGTCTACCTCGGGTTACGAGCAGTACTTC. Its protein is CASSPLSTSGYEQYF.

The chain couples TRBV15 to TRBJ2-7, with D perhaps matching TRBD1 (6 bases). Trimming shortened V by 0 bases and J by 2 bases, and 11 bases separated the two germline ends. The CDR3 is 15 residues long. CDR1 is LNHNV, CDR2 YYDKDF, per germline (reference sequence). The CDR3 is CATSRDMDSPYEQYF. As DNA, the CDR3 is TGTGCCACCAGCAGAGATATGGACAGCCCCTACGAGCAGTACTTC.

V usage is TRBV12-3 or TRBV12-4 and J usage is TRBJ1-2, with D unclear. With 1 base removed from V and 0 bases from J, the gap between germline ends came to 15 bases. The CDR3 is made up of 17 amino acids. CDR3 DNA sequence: TGTGCCAGCAGTTTAGAGGCCGGATACTCTTCTAACTATGGCTACACCTTC. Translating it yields CASSLEAGYSSNYGYTF.

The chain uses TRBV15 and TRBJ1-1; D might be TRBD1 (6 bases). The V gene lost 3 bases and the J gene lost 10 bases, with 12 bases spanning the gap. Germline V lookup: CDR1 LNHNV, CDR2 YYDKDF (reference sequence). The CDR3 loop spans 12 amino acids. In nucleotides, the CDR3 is TGTGCCACCAGCAGGGAAGGACAGTTAGCTTTCTTT. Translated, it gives CATSREGQLAFF.

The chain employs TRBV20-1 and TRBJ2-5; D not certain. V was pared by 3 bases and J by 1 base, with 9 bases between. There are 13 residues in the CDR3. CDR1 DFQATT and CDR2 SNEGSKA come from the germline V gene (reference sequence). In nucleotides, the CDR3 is TGCAGTGCTAGCGTGCGCGTCCAAGAGACCCAGTACTTC. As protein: CSASVRVQETQYF.

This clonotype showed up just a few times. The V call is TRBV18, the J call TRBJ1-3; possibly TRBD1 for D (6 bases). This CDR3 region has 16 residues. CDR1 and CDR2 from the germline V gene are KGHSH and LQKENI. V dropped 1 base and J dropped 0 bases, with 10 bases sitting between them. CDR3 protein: CASSPQRQVSGNTIYF. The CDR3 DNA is TGTGCCAGCTCACCACAGCGACAGGTCTCTGGAAACACCATATATTTT. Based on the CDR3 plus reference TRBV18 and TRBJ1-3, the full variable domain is NAGVMQNPRHLVRRRGQEARLRCSPMKGHSHVYWYRQLPEEGLKFMVYLQKENIIDESGMPKERFSAEFPKEGPSILRIQQVVRGDSAAYFCASSPQRQVSGNTIYFGEGSWLTVV.

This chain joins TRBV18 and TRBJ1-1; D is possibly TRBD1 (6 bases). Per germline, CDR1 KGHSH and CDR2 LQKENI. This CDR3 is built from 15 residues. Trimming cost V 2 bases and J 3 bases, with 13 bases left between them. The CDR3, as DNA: TGTGCCAGCTCACCAGTCTGGGGGCCAGACACTGAAGCTTTCTTT. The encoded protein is CASSPVWGPDTEAFF.

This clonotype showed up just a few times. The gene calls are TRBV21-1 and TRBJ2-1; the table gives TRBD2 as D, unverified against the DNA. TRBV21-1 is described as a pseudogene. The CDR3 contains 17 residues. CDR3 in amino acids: CASSTSLLAGGPDEQFF. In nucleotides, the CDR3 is TGTGCCAGCAGTACCTCCCTACTAGCGGGGGGGCCGGATGAGCAGTTCTTC.

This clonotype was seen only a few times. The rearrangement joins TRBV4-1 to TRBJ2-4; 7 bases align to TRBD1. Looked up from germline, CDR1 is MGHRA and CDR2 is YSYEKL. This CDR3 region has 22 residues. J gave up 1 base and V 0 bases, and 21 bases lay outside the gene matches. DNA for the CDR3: TGCGCCAGCAGCCAAGATGTCCCCCCTGACAGGGCCCGGGGTTGGGCCAAAAACATTCAGTACTTC. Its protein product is CASSQDVPPDRARGWAKNIQYF.

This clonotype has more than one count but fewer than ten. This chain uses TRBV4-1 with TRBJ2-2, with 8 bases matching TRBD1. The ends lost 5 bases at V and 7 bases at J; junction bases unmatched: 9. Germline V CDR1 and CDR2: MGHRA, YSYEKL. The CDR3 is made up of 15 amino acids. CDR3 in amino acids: CASSRARQGHGELFF. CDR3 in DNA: TGCGCCAGCAGCAGAGCCAGACAGGGGCACGGGGAGCTGTTTTTT.

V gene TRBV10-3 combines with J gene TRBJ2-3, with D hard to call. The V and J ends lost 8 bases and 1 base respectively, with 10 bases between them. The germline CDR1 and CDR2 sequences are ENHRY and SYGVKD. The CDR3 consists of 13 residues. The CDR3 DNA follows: TGTGCCATCGGTCGGGTGGGCACAGATACGCAGTATTTT. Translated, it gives CAIGRVGTDTQYF.

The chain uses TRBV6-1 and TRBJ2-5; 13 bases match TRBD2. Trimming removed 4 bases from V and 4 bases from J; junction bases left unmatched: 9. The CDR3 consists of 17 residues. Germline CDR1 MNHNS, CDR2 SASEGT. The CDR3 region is CASSGYLGTSGVETQYF. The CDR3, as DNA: TGTGCCAGCAGTGGCTACCTCGGGACTAGCGGGGTAGAGACCCAGTACTTC.

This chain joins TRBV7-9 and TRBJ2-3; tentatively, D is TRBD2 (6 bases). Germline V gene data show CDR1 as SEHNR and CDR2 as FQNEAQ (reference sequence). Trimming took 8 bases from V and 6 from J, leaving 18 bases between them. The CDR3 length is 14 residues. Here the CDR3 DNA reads TGTGCCAGCCTCCGGCGGGGTGTTGGGGATACGCAGTATTTT. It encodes CASLRRGVGDTQYF.

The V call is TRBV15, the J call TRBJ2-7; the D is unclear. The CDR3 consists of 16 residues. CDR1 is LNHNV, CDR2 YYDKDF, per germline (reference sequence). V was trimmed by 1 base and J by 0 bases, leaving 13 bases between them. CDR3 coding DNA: TGTGCCACCAGCAGAGTAGGGTACGGACCCTCCTACGAGCAGTACTTC. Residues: CATSRVGYGPSYEQYF.

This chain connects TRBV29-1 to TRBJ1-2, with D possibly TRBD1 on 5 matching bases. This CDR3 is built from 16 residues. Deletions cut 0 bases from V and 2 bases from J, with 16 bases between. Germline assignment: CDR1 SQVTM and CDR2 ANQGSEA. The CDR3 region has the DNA TGCAGCGTTGAAGAAATGGGGACGGCACCCAACTATGGCTACACCTTC. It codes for CSVEEMGTAPNYGYTF.

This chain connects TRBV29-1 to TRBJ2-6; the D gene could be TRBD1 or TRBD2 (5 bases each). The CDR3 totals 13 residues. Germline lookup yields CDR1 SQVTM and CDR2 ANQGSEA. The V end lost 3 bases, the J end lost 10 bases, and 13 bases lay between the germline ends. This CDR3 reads CSVEDRGPNVLTF. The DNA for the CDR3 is TGCAGCGTTGAGGATCGGGGACCAAACGTCCTGACTTTC. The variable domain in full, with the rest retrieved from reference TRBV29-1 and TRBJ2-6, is SAVISQKPSRDICQRGTSLTIQCQVDSQVTMMFWYRQQPGQSLTLIATANQGSEATYESGFVIDKFPISRPNLTFSTLTVSNMSPEDSSIYLCSVEDRGPNVLTFGAGSRLTVL.

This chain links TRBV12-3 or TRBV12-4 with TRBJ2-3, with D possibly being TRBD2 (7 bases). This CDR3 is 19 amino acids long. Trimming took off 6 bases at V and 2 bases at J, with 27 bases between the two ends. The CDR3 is CASSPPVRGWGGTTDTQYF. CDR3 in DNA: TGTGCCAGCAGCCCACCGGTTAGGGGGTGGGGGGGGACCACAGATACGCAGTATTTT.